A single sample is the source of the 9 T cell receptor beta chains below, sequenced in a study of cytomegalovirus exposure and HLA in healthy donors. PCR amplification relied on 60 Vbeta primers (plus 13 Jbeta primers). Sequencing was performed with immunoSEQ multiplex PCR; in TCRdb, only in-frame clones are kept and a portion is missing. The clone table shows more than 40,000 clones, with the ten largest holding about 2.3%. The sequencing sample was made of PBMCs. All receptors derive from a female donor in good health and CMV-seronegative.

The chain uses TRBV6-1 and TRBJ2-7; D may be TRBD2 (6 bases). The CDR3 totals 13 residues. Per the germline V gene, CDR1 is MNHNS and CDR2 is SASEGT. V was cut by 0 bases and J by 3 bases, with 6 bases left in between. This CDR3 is CASSEARGYEQYF. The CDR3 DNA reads TGTGCCAGCAGTGAAGCGCGGGGCTACGAGCAGTACTTC.

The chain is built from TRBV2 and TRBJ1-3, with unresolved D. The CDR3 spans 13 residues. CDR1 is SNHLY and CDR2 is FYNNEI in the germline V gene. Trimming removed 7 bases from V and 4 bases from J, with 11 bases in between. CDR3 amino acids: CASTSNSGNTIYF. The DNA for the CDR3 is TGTGCCAGCACCAGTAATTCAGGAAACACCATATATTTT.

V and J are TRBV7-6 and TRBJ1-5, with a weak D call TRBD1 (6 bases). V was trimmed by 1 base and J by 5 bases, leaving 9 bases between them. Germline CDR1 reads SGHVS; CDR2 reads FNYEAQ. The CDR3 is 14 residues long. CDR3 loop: CASSLVEGDQPQHF. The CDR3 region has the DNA TGTGCCAGCAGCTTAGTTGAGGGGGATCAGCCCCAGCATTTT.

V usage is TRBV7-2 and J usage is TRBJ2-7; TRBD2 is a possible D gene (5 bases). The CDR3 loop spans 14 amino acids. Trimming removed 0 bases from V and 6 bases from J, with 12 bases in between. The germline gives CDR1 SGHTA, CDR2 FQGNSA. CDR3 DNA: TGTGCCAGCAGCTTAGCGAGGGCTAGCTTCGAGCAGTACTTC. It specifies CASSLARASFEQYF.

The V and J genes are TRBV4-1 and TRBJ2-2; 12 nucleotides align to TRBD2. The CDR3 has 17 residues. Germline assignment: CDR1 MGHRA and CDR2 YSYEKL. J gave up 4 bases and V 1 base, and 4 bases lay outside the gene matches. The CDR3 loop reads CASSQASSGGATGELFF. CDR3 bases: TGCGCCAGCAGCCAAGCTTCTAGCGGGGGGGCCACCGGGGAGCTGTTTTTT.

The CDR3 sequence: CASKGPAHEAFF. CDR3 DNA: TGTGCCAGCAAGGGGCCCGCACATGAAGCTTTCTTT. The V call is TRBV25-1, the J call TRBJ1-1, with a weak D call TRBD1 (5 bases). The CDR3 extends over 12 amino acids. V lost 7 bases to trimming and J lost 7 bases, with 13 bases between them. The germline V gene encodes CDR1 MGHDK and CDR2 SYGVNS.

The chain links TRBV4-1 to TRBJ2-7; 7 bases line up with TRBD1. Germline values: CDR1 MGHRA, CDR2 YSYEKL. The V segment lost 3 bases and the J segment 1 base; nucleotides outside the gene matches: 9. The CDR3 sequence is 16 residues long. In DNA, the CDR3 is TGCGCCAGCAGCCACCCCCGGGACAGAGAGTCCTACGAGCAGTACTTC. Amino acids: CASSHPRDRESYEQYF.

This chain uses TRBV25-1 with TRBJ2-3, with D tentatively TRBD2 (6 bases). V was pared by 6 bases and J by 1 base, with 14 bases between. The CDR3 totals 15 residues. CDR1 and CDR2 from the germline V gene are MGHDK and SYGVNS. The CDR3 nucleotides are TGTGCCAGCAGGTGGGGGGACCAAGGCACAGATACGCAGTATTTT. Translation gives CASRWGDQGTDTQYF.

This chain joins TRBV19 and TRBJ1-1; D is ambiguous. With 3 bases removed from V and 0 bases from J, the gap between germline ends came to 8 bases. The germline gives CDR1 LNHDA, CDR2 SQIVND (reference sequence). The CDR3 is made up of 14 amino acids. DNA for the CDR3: TGTGCCAGTAGTATTTCACTTATGAACACTGAAGCTTTCTTT. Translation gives CASSISLMNTEAFF. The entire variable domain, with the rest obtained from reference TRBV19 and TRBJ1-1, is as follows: DGGITQSPKYLFRKEGQNVTLSCEQNLNHDAMYWYRQDPGQGLRLIYYSQIVNDFQKGDIAEGYSVSREKKESFPLTVTSAQKNPTAFYLCASSISLMNTEAFFGQGTRLTVV.